Presented here are 5 T cell receptor beta chains from one specimen sequenced in a study of Tregs in tolerant kidney transplant recipients. Using immunoSEQ multiplex PCR, the repertoire was profiled, and TCRdb retains in-frame clones only, with some absent. The table shows about 73,000 clones, with 98% occurring only once. The sequenced sample was CD4+ T cells from blood, obtained before the transplant. The origin of the receptors is a human donor who received a combined kidney and bone marrow transplant.

This clone was seen a single time. The chain combines TRBV18 with TRBJ1-1; tentatively, D is TRBD1 (6 bases). This CDR3 has 14 amino acids. V was cut by 4 bases and J by 1 base, with 10 bases left in between. In germline, CDR1 is KGHSH, CDR2 LQKENI. CDR3: CASSQDRKNTEAFF. DNA of the CDR3: TGTGCCAGCTCACAAGACAGGAAGAACACTGAAGCTTTCTTT.

V gene TRBV19 combines with J gene TRBJ2-1, with D maybe TRBD1 (5 bases). Germline CDR1 and CDR2: LNHDA and SQIVND (reference sequence). V was pared by 4 bases and J by 3 bases, with 7 bases between. The CDR3 runs to 13 residues. Here the CDR3 reads CASSRDSYNEQFF. The CDR3 DNA is TGTGCCAGTAGTAGAGACAGCTACAATGAGCAGTTCTTC.

This clone was found once. The chain joins TRBV5-4 to TRBJ2-1, with D perhaps TRBD2 (6 bases). Trimming took 6 bases from V and 5 from J, leaving 21 bases between them. Germline lookup yields CDR1 SGHNT and CDR2 YYREEE (reference sequence). The CDR3 covers 16 residues. CDR3 region: CASTEYMGGVNNEQFF. CDR3 coding DNA: TGTGCCAGCACCGAATACATGGGGGGAGTAAACAATGAGCAGTTCTTC.

The rearrangement joins TRBV28 to TRBJ2-3, with 7 bases identical to TRBD2. The CDR3 is made up of 15 amino acids. J gave up 0 bases and V 2 bases, and 2 bases lay outside the gene matches. Germline loops: CDR1 MDHEN, CDR2 SYDVKM. The CDR3 protein is CASSLISGSTDTQYF. CDR3 bases: TGTGCCAGCAGTTTAATTAGCGGGAGCACAGATACGCAGTATTTT.

V gene TRBV11-2 combines with J gene TRBJ2-3, with 7 bases aligning to TRBD1. V shed 3 bases, J shed 1 base, and the junction held 4 bases outside the gene matches. The CDR3 loop spans 15 amino acids. CDR1 and CDR2 from the germline V gene are SGHAT and FQNNGV. The CDR3 reads CASSFWGQRTDTQYF. The CDR3 DNA is TGTGCCAGCAGCTTCTGGGGACAGCGCACAGATACGCAGTATTTT.